This TCR beta chain was sequenced in a study of blood T cell repertoires in COVID-19. In the study overall: Material from acute and convalescent COVID-19 was sourced from the United States, Italy and Spain. Sample material is recorded as cDNA or gDNA derived from T cells, B-cell-depleted T cells, or PBMCs.

Seattle cases were enrolled at active infection and followed longitudinally. The CDR3 is 15 residues long. V lost 4 bases and J lost 5, with 18 bases in between. The germline CDR1 and CDR2 sequences are SGDLS and YYNGEE. Per the study methods: Cell counts per sample came from amplifying reference gene primers. Profiled with immunoSEQ multiplex PCR; TCRdb holds only in-frame clones, not every one. D and trimming were read from the DNA, whereas the V and J calls and clone size are those reported in that table. There are approximately 170,000 clones in the sample; around 84% occur only once, and approximately 14% lies in the top ten.

This receptor was taken from a woman in her 70s with COVID-19, enrolled during active disease. The sample consisted of peripheral blood. The genes are TRBV9 and TRBJ1-1; D may be TRBD1 (6 bases). CDR3 in amino acids: CASSPLGGRGTEAFF. CDR3 DNA sequence: TGTGCCAGCAGCCCCCTAGGGGGTCGCGGGACTGAAGCTTTCTTT.